Shown below are 2 T cell receptor beta chains from a single sample sequenced in a study of blood T cell repertoires in COVID-19. The protocol was immunoSEQ multiplex PCR, while the TCRdb copy is restricted to in-frame clones and leaves out a portion. The repertoire holds roughly 230,000 clones, with approximately 82% as singletons. Material: peripheral blood. These receptor sequences come from an elderly woman with acute or convalescent COVID-19.

The chain couples TRBV16 to TRBJ1-3; possible D gene TRBD1, 6 bases. The CDR3 covers 13 residues. CDR1 is KGHSY and CDR2 is FQNENV in the germline V gene. Trimming removed 4 bases from V and 12 bases from J, with 16 bases in between. CDR3 protein: CASSPDRLSGIYF. The CDR3 coding sequence is TGTGCCAGCAGCCCAGACAGGCTCTCGGGCATATATTTT.

The chain recombines TRBV28 with TRBJ1-5; no firm D call. V was cut by 4 bases and J by 0 bases, with 10 bases left in between. Germline values: CDR1 MDHEN, CDR2 SYDVKM. The CDR3 length is 15 residues. CDR3 sequence: CASSYQDFSNQPQHF. The CDR3 nucleotides read TGTGCCAGCAGTTACCAGGACTTTAGCAATCAGCCCCAGCATTTT.